These T cell receptor beta chains were read from a single sample in a study of T-cell reconstitution after alpha-beta-depleted transplantation in children. In TCRdb, the PCR reads were re-called with MiXCR into one record per CDR3 protein. The table records tens of thousands of distinct CDR3 sequences, roughly 5.2% of them present only once. Sequenced material: PBMCs, mostly from graft donor cells, taken 180 days after TCRalphabeta/CD19-depleted stem cell transplant. Receptor source: a boy less than two years old who had a stem cell transplant for acute myeloid leukemia, so the T cells may come from the graft donor. CDR3s include the opening cysteine and the closing phenylalanine or tryptophan. The D gene is left open where the match is weak. A row's size may be missing; if present it is once, few, many or a size class.

many	TRBJ2-5	TRBV12-3/TRBV12-4	TRBD1	CASSFEDRGETQYF	TGTGCCAGCAGTTTTGAGGACAGGGGGGAGACCCAGTACTTC
many	TRBJ1-1	TRBV20-1	NA	CSARAVYTEAFF	TGCAGTGCTAGGGCAGTGTACACTGAAGCTTTCTTT
NA	TRBJ2-7	TRBV5-4	TRBD2	CASSLTSGGYEQYF	TGTGCCAGCAGCTTGACTAGCGGGGGGTACGAGCAGTACTTC
many	TRBJ1-1	TRBV7-3	NA	CASSHGNTEAFF	TGTGCCAGCAGCCATGGGAACACTGAAGCTTTCTTT
many	TRBJ2-1	TRBV5-1	TRBD1	CASSQIPGQYNEQFF	TGCGCCAGCAGCCAAATACCGGGACAGTACAATGAGCAGTTCTTC
many	TRBJ2-1	TRBV29-1	NA	CSVRQDNEQFF	TGCAGCGTTAGACAGGACAATGAGCAGTTCTTC
many	TRBJ2-5	TRBV5-6	NA	CASSLGMFLETQYF	TGTGCCAGCAGCTTGGGGATGTTCTTGGAGACCCAGTACTTC
many	TRBJ2-1	TRBV3-1	TRBD1	CASSLTSGQGNEQFF	TGTGCCAGCAGCCTCACTTCGGGACAGGGGAATGAGCAGTTCTTC
many	TRBJ2-3	TRBV20-1	NA	CSAPPRRFTDTQYF	TGCAGTGCTCCCCCACGACGTTTCACAGATACGCAGTATTTT
many	TRBJ2-7	TRBV6-2/TRBV6-3	TRBD1	CASSSAPGQGEQYF	TGTGCCAGCAGCTCAGCCCCGGGACAGGGCGAGCAGTACTTC
NA	TRBJ2-3	TRBV7-8	NA	CASSSSRTVLPATQYF	TGTGCCAGCAGCTCTTCTAGGACAGTCCTCCCGGCGACGCAGTATTTT
many	TRBJ2-6	TRBV7-2	TRBD2	CASSPGLAGGSGANVLTF	TGTGCCAGCAGCCCGGGACTAGCGGGGGGCTCTGGGGCCAACGTCCTGACTTTC
many	TRBJ2-3	TRBV24-1	NA	CATSEGSTDTQYF	TGTGCCACCAGTGAAGGGTCCACAGATACGCAGTATTTT
many	TRBJ1-5	TRBV28	NA	CASSWGQPQHF	TGTGCCAGCAGTTGGGGTCAGCCCCAGCATTTT
many	TRBJ1-4	TRBV7-6	NA	CASSLVRGGREKLFF	TGTGCCAGCAGCTTAGTTAGGGGAGGAAGAGAAAAACTGTTTTTT
once	TRBJ1-3	TRBV28	NA	CASSAGVISGNTIYF	TGTGCCAGCAGTGCAGGGGTTATCTCTGGAAACACCATATATTTT
many	TRBJ1-5	TRBV5-1	TRBD1	CASSPQGASNQPQHF	TGCGCCAGCAGCCCCCAGGGGGCGAGCAATCAGCCCCAGCATTTT
NA	TRBJ2-7	TRBV9	TRBD1	CASSAVPGQNYEQYF	TGTGCCAGCAGCGCGGTCCCGGGACAGAACTACGAGCAGTACTTC
many	TRBJ2-5	TRBV12-3/TRBV12-4	TRBD1	CASRVTGSRETQYF	TGTGCCAGCAGGGTGACAGGGAGTCGCGAGACCCAGTACTTC
many	TRBJ2-5	TRBV20-1	TRBD2	CSAIHGGWGTQYF	TGCAGTGCTATTCACGGGGGGTGGGGGACCCAGTACTTC
many	TRBJ2-5	TRBV5-5	NA	CASSLWGGGETQYF	TGTGCCAGCAGCTTGTGGGGGGGCGGAGAGACCCAGTACTTC
many	TRBJ2-5	TRBV4-2	TRBD2	CASSLSGLPGLAGGTQETQYF	TGTGCCAGCAGCCTGTCGGGTCTTCCGGGACTAGCGGGGGGCACCCAAGAGACCCAGTACTTC
many	TRBJ2-1	TRBV20-1	TRBD1	CSARVDRLRDNEQFF	TGCAGTGCTAGGGTGGACAGGTTGAGGGACAATGAGCAGTTCTTC
many	TRBJ2-5	TRBV12-3/TRBV12-4	NA	CASSLNRQETQYF	TGTGCCAGCAGTTTAAACAGGCAGGAGACCCAGTACTTC
many	TRBJ2-1	TRBV9	NA	CASSVALGVGGHEQFF	TGTGCCAGCAGCGTAGCTCTGGGCGTGGGGGGCCATGAGCAGTTCTTC
many	TRBJ2-2	TRBV4-3	TRBD2	CASSHPRGLAGGITGELFF	TGCGCCAGCAGCCACCCCAGGGGACTTGCGGGGGGCATCACCGGGGAGCTGTTTTTT
many	TRBJ1-1	TRBV29-1	TRBD1	CSVTGTGPSEAFF	TGCAGCGTCACCGGGACAGGTCCTTCTGAAGCTTTCTTT
many	TRBJ2-1	TRBV28	NA	CASTSSQGSKQFF	TGTGCCAGCACCTCCTCCCAGGGAAGTAAGCAGTTCTTC
many	TRBJ2-3	TRBV19	NA	CASSTRRVTDTQYF	TGTGCCAGTAGTACCCGGCGGGTCACAGATACGCAGTATTTT
many	TRBJ1-1	TRBV9	NA	CASSPRDYPKNTEAFF	TGTGCCAGCAGCCCCAGGGACTACCCGAAGAACACTGAAGCTTTCTTT
many	TRBJ2-3	TRBV11-2	NA	CASSPTYNALVRPDTQYF	TGTGCCAGCAGCCCGACGTACAACGCACTAGTACGACCGGATACGCAGTATTTT
many	TRBJ1-2	TRBV5-6	NA	CASSLAGFDGYTF	TGTGCCAGCAGCTTGGCTGGATTCGATGGCTACACCTTC
many	TRBJ1-2	TRBV2	NA	CASSYRASSYGYTF	TGTGCCAGCAGTTACAGGGCGTCCAGCTATGGCTACACCTTC
NA	TRBJ2-3	TRBV7-3	TRBD2	CASSERLAGGATTQYF	TGTGCCAGCAGCGAAAGACTAGCGGGGGGGGCAACAACGCAGTATTTT
many	TRBJ2-1	TRBV7-2	NA	CASSSHNNEQFF	TGTGCCAGCAGCTCCCACAACAATGAGCAGTTCTTC
many	TRBJ2-7	TRBV5-6	NA	CASSSGVGFYEQYF	TGTGCCAGCAGCTCTGGGGTTGGTTTCTACGAGCAGTACTTC
many	TRBJ2-1	TRBV24-1	TRBD1	CATGQTSSYNEQFF	TGTGCCACGGGACAGACGAGCTCCTACAATGAGCAGTTCTTC
many	TRBJ1-2	TRBV5-8	NA	CASSWDGYGYTF	TGTGCCAGCAGCTGGGACGGGTATGGCTACACCTTC
few	TRBJ2-2	TRBV2	NA	CASSDGGQSDFYGELFF	TGTGCCAGCAGTGACGGCGGGCAAAGTGATTTCTACGGGGAGCTGTTTTTT
many	TRBJ1-1	TRBV12-3/TRBV12-4	NA	CASSRRGHGTAFF	TGTGCCAGCAGTCGCCGGGGACATGGAACAGCTTTCTTT